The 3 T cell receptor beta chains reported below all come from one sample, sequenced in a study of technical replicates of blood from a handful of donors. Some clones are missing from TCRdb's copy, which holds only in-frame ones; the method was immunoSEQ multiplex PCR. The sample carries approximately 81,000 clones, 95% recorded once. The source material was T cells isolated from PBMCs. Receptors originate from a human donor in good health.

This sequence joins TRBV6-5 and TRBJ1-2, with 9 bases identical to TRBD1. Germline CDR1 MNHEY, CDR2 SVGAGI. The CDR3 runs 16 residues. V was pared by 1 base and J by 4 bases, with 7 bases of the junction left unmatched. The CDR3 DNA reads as TGTGCCAGCAGTTACTGGGGACAGGGCAGCGGCTATGGCTACACCTTC. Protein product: CASSYWGQGSGYGYTF.

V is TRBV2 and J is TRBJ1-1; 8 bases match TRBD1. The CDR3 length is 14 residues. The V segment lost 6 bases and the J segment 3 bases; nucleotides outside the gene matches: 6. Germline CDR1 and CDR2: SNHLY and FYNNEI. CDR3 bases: TGTGCCAGCAGGGATCCACAGGGGGACACTGAAGCTTTCTTT. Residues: CASRDPQGDTEAFF.

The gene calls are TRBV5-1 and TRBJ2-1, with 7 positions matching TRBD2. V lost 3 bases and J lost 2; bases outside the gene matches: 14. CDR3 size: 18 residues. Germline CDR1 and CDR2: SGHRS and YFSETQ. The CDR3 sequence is CASSSDYEREGTYNEQFF. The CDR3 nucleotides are TGCGCCAGCAGCTCCGACTATGAAAGGGAGGGTACCTACAATGAGCAGTTCTTC.